This T cell receptor beta chain stems from a study of PD-L1 blockade in urothelial cancer. Study summary: At some point between 2013 and 2015, patients got going on atezolizumab, taking 1,200 mg intravenously every 3 weeks. Analysis of the blood was performed 3 weeks (second dose) and 6 weeks after treatment start.

Time point meaning: pretreatment peripheral blood. Trimming at V came to 4 bases and at J to 4 bases, leaving 10 bases not matched to a gene. The V gene's germline CDR1 is MNHEY and CDR2 SVGAGI. The CDR3 runs to 16 residues. Clones were read by immunoSEQ multiplex PCR, and TCRdb kept only the in-frame ones, dropping some. The profile shows 50,000 to 55,000 clones, around 80% of them singletons. The specimen was PBMCs, collected around atezolizumab (anti-PD-L1) treatment. The chain uses TRBV6-5 and TRBJ1-5, with TRBD1 identical over 7 bases. The TCR comes from a man between 70 and 80 years old with urothelial cancer. The CDR3 region has the DNA TGTGCCAGCAGTTCTTCAAGACAGGGATCTAATCAGCCCCAGCATTTT. It encodes CASSSSRQGSNQPQHF.